Sequencing of this TCR beta chain was carried out in a study of T cell repertoires in cytomegalovirus infection. Whole-study context: An indication of both CMV infection and matching HLA type came from public TCR beta signatures.

This clonotype was counted at least ten times. As yet, its antigen is unknown. Germline V gene lookup returns CDR1 SEHNR and CDR2 FQNEAQ (reference sequence). V lost 4 bases, J lost 6 bases, and 14 bases lay in between. This CDR3 region has 14 residues. Study-wide results and limits: HLA-C-restricted CMV-specific TCR beta clonotypes prevailed in the ex vivo response. Identification of carriers of CMV plus the relevant HLA was achieved through cumulative public TCR beta family frequency.

TCRdb called the reads again in MiXCR, with one record for every CDR3 protein. The top ten clones hold more than 11% of a sample with 250,000 to 350,000 distinct CDR3 sequences, around 25% of them seen once. The rearrangement links TRBV7-9 to TRBJ2-3; D is unclear. Sequences were obtained from PBMCs. This TCR was recovered from a human donor in good health (CMV status not recorded). Some clones in this sample may be carry-over from other donors' samples. CDR3 bases: TGTGCCAGCAGCTCCCCCCCCGGTGACGATACGCAGTATTTT. Protein product: CASSSPPGDDTQYF.